These 18 T cell receptor beta chains were all obtained from the same sample, sequenced in a study of shared T cell receptors in the human thymus. Some clones are missing from TCRdb's copy, which holds only in-frame ones; the method was immunoSEQ multiplex PCR. The table has 500,000 to 850,000 clones, 70% to 90% seen once. These data were likewise used in another study, on human thymus T cells.

The sample consisted of thymocytes. The receptor set was obtained from a boy less than two years old with a congenital heart defect.

The genes are TRBV5-1 and TRBJ2-3, with unresolved D. The germline V gene has CDR1 SGHRS and CDR2 YFSETQ. Trimming removed 0 bases from V and 0 bases from J, with 14 bases in between. The CDR3 loop spans 17 amino acids. The CDR3 is CASSLGPGDTSTDTQYF. CDR3 DNA: TGCGCCAGCAGCTTGGGCCCAGGCGATACTAGCACAGATACGCAGTATTTT.

J is TRBJ1-2 and V is TRBV5-6, with 8 bases lining up with TRBD1. Germline V lookup: CDR1 SGHDT, CDR2 YYEEEE. The CDR3 sequence is 15 residues long. After removal of 4 bases from V and 8 bases from J, the junction contained 13 bases not matched to a gene. The CDR3 coding sequence is TGTGCCAGCAGCGCCGGGACAGGTCTACTACGGGGCTACACCTTC. This sequence encodes CASSAGTGLLRGYTF.

The rearrangement joins TRBV7-2 to TRBJ2-7, with D tentatively TRBD2 (6 bases). The germline CDR1 and CDR2 sequences are SGHTA and FQGNSA. V lost 5 bases and J lost 2, with 13 bases in between. The CDR3 totals 14 residues. CDR3 residues: CASSKGLFPYEQYF. CDR3 coding DNA: TGTGCCAGCAGCAAGGGACTGTTCCCCTACGAGCAGTACTTC.

The CDR3 reads CASSLVGGTYYEQYF. CDR3 coding DNA: TGCGCCAGCAGCTTGGTGGGCGGGACGTACTACGAGCAGTACTTC. The chain links TRBV5-1 to TRBJ2-7; possible D gene TRBD2, 6 bases. From germline, CDR1 is SGHRS and CDR2 YFSETQ. V was trimmed by 0 bases and J by 3 bases, leaving 13 bases between them. This CDR3 contains 15 residues.

The chain combines TRBV5-6 with TRBJ1-3, with 9 bases identical to TRBD1. The CDR3 extends over 15 amino acids. With V trimmed by 3 bases and J by 2 bases, 3 bases remained unmatched. Per the germline V gene, CDR1 is SGHDT and CDR2 is YYEEEE. The CDR3 nucleotides are TGTGCCAGCAGCTGGGGACAGGGCCCTGGAAACACCATATATTTT. Translating it yields CASSWGQGPGNTIYF. The full variable domain, in which reference TRBV5-6 and TRBJ1-3 provide the parts outside the CDR3, is DAGVTQSPTHLIKTRGQQVTLRCSPKSGHDTVSWYQQALGQGPQFIFQYYEEEERQRGNFPDRFSGHQFPNYSSELNVNALLLGDSALYLCASSWGQGPGNTIYFGEGSWLTVV.

The chain couples TRBV30 to TRBJ1-5; D is unresolved. V gave up 3 bases and J gave up 0 bases, with 12 bases separating them. This CDR3 is built from 15 residues. In germline, CDR1 is GTSNPN, CDR2 SVGIG (reference sequence). The CDR3 region has the DNA TGTGCCTGGAGCCACCCCCGGGTTAGCAATCAGCCCCAGCATTTT. Encoded protein: CAWSHPRVSNQPQHF.

The CDR3 DNA reads TGCGCCAGCAGCTCCTCGGGACTAGCGGGCCAAGAGACCCAGTACTTC. Translating it yields CASSSSGLAGQETQYF. The chain has TRBV5-1 and TRBJ2-5; 12 bases match TRBD2. The V segment lost 3 bases and the J segment 1 base; nucleotides outside the gene matches: 4. The CDR3 has 16 amino acids. Per germline, CDR1 SGHRS and CDR2 YFSETQ.

V usage is TRBV28 and J usage is TRBJ1-2, with D maybe TRBD1 (6 bases). The CDR3 consists of 14 residues. Germline values: CDR1 MDHEN, CDR2 SYDVKM. The V and J ends lost 2 bases and 4 bases respectively, with 11 bases between them. CDR3 sequence (DNA): TGTGCCAGCAGTTTACCGGCAGGGGCCTATGGCTACACCTTC. Protein product: CASSLPAGAYGYTF.

The CDR3 DNA is TGTGCCAGCCTTTTGCGGGAGGGCCGCGAGCAGTTCTTC. It is translated as CASLLREGREQFF. The chain has TRBV7-9 and TRBJ2-1, with 9 positions matching TRBD2. The ends lost 8 bases at V and 10 bases at J; junction bases unmatched: 9. The CDR3 totals 13 residues. From germline, CDR1 is SEHNR and CDR2 FQNEAQ (reference sequence).

This clone has a single count. The chain couples TRBV10-3 to TRBJ1-5; 10 bases map to TRBD1. The CDR3 consists of 17 residues. The germline V gene encodes CDR1 ENHRY and CDR2 SYGVKD. V trimming: 5 bases; J trimming: 4 bases; junction bases outside the gene matches: 11. The CDR3 loop is CAISFRDRGSGNQPQHF. In DNA form, the CDR3 reads TGTGCCATCAGTTTCCGGGACAGGGGATCGGGTAATCAGCCCCAGCATTTT.

Turning to this clone: The DNA is left out, because the CDR3 cannot be placed on it with certainty; the CDR3 is given as TCRdb lists it. The CDR3 spells CASSFGQGATPF. The chain combines TRBV13 with TRBJ1-1; the DNA was not used to check the table's D call, TRBD1. Per germline, CDR1 PRHDT and CDR2 FYEKMQ (reference sequence). 12 amino acids form the CDR3, both terminal residues included.

The rearrangement uses TRBV27 and TRBJ1-2; D is perhaps TRBD1 (5 bases). The CDR3 has 15 amino acids. The V gene's germline CDR1 is MNHEY and CDR2 SMNVEV (reference sequence). V was trimmed by 5 bases and J by 0 bases, leaving 13 bases between them. The CDR3 sequence: CASSLSLRANYGYTF. CDR3 in DNA: TGTGCCAGCAGTCTTAGTCTCAGGGCTAACTATGGCTACACCTTC.

Details on this clone: The identical CDR3 is also encoded by other nucleotide sequences in the sample. The J gene is TRBJ1-2, the V gene TRBV27; TRBD1 might be the D (5 bases). The CDR3 spans 11 residues. Per the germline V gene, CDR1 is MNHEY and CDR2 is SMNVEV (reference sequence). Trimming removed 5 bases from V and 5 bases from J, with 6 bases in between. The DNA of the CDR3 is TGTGCCAGCAGTGGGGGGTATGGCTACACCTTC. Its protein product is CASSGGYGYTF.

The chain employs TRBV10-3 and TRBJ2-3; 9 bases align to TRBD1. This CDR3 comprises 16 residues. The V and J ends lost 2 bases and 3 bases, in that order; junction bases with no gene match: 6. In germline, CDR1 is ENHRY, CDR2 SYGVKD. Here the CDR3 DNA reads TGTGCCATCAGTGAGACCGGGACAGGGAAAACAGATACGCAGTATTTT. This translates into CAISETGTGKTDTQYF.

The rearrangement joins TRBV12-5 to TRBJ2-1; D not certain. The V and J ends lost 3 bases and 6 bases respectively, with 12 bases between them. This CDR3 contains 14 residues. Germline V gene lookup returns CDR1 LGHNT and CDR2 FRNRAP. Written as DNA, the CDR3 is TGTGCTAGTGGTTTAGAGGTGGGTTGCAATGAGCAGTTCTTC. This translates into CASGLEVGCNEQFF. The whole variable domain, filled in from reference TRBV12-5 and TRBJ2-1, reads DARVTQTPRHKVTEMGQEVTMRCQPILGHNTVFWYRQTMMQGLELLAYFRNRAPLDDSGMPKDRFSAEMPDATLATLKIQPSEPRDSAVYFCASGLEVGCNEQFFGPGTRLTVL.

The chain uses TRBV11-2 and TRBJ2-7, with a possible D match to TRBD2 (5 bases). Looked up from germline, CDR1 is SGHAT and CDR2 is FQNNGV. The CDR3 is made up of 16 amino acids. V lost 5 bases and J lost 7, with 24 bases in between. This CDR3 reads CASSLVGRSPRDEQYF. In DNA form, the CDR3 reads TGTGCCAGCAGCCTAGTCGGACGCTCGCCTCGGGATGAGCAGTACTTC.

The chain recombines TRBV7-9 with TRBJ2-6; no reliable D call. This CDR3 region has 17 residues. Looked up from germline, CDR1 is SEHNR and CDR2 is FQNEAQ (reference sequence). V was shortened by 3 bases and J by 4 bases, with 16 bases between the two germline ends. The CDR3 here is CASSFWQVIRGANVLTF. CDR3 in DNA: TGTGCCAGCAGCTTCTGGCAGGTAATCCGCGGGGCCAACGTCCTGACTTTC.

V usage is TRBV6-4 and J usage is TRBJ2-2, with 11 bases identical to TRBD2. This CDR3 spans 16 amino acids. Germline assignment: CDR1 MRHNA and CDR2 SNTAGT. Trimming cost V 5 bases and J 5 bases; bases outside gene matches: 7. The CDR3 region is CASSLLAGGRTGELFF. The CDR3 region has the DNA TGTGCCAGCAGTCTTCTAGCGGGAGGTCGGACCGGGGAGCTGTTTTTT.